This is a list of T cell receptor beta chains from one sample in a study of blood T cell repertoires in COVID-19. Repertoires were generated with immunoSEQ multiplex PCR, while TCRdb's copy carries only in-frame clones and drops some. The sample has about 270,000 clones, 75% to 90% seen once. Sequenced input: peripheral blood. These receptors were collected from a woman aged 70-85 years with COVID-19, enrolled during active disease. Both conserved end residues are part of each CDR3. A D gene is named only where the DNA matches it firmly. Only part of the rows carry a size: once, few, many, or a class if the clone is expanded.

TGTGCCAGCAGCCAGACACAGGGGTATGGCTACACCTTC,CASSQTQGYGYTF,TRBJ1-2,13,-,TRBV14,TRBD1
TGTGCCAGCTCCGTCCGGGAGGGCTACGAGCAGTACTTC,CASSVREGYEQYF,TRBJ2-7,13,-,TRBV6-4,TRBD2
TGTGCCAGCAGTTACTCCCCAGGGGGCGCACCCGGGGAGCTGTTTTTT,CASSYSPGGAPGELFF,TRBJ2-2,16,-,TRBV6-5,TRBD1
TGCAGCGTGACGTTACATGGAGACACTGAAGCTTTCTTT,CSVTLHGDTEAFF,TRBJ1-1,13,once,TRBV29-1,-
TGTGCCAGCTCACCCGCCGGGACAGGGGAACCCTATGGCTACACCTTC,CASSPAGTGEPYGYTF,TRBJ1-2,16,many,TRBV18,TRBD1
TGTGCCAGCAGTGGGCAGGGGACGACTGAAGCTTTCTTT,CASSGQGTTEAFF,TRBJ1-1,13,-,TRBV11-3,-
TGTGCTAGTGGTTTGGGGACAGGGTTTGGCCAAGAGACCCAGTACTTC,CASGLGTGFGQETQYF,TRBJ2-5,16,once,TRBV12-5,TRBD1
TGTGCCAGCAGTTCAACAGGGAAATACAATGAGCAGTTCTTC,CASSSTGKYNEQFF,TRBJ2-1,14,-,TRBV2,-
TGTGCCAGCAGTTACTCGGGCGATCACTACGAGCAGTACTTC,CASSYSGDHYEQYF,TRBJ2-7,14,many,TRBV6-2/TRBV6-3,-
TGTGCCAGCAGCTCTCGGGTCCTCGCGGGGGGGTACCCGCGTGAGCAGCTCTTC,CASSSRVLAGGYPREQLF,TRBJ2-1,18,-,TRBV7-2,TRBD2
TGTGCCAGCAGTTTGGGACAGGCAGCGAATGAGCAGTTCTTC,CASSLGQAANEQFF,TRBJ2-1,14,-,TRBV2,TRBD1
TGTGCCACCAGCAGACAAAGGGTGGGGACAGGGAGCGGCTACACCTTC,CATSRQRVGTGSGYTF,TRBJ1-2,16,-,TRBV15,TRBD1
TGTGCCAGCAGGGACAGCTCCTATAATTCACCCCTCCACTTT,CASRDSSYNSPLHF,TRBJ1-6,14,-,TRBV2,-
TGTGCCAGCAGCTTGGGAGCGGGGAGAGGAGATACGCAGTATTTT,CASSLGAGRGDTQYF,TRBJ2-3,15,-,TRBV5-6,TRBD2
TGTGCCACCAGTAGAGGGGGACATCAGCCCCAGCATTTT,CATSRGGHQPQHF,TRBJ1-5,13,-,TRBV24-1,-
TGTGCCAGCAGTTTCTCGACCGGGACAGGGGCCTACGAGCAGTACTTC,CASSFSTGTGAYEQYF,TRBJ2-7,16,-,TRBV28,TRBD1
TGTGCCAGCACCCGGCGGGCCACGAAGTCGGATACGCAGTATTTT,CASTRRATKSDTQYF,TRBJ2-3,15,-,TRBV5-5,-
TGTGCCACCCTCGACAGTTTCTCCTACAATGAGCAGTTCTTC,CATLDSFSYNEQFF,TRBJ2-1,14,-,TRBV10-3,-
TGTGCCAGCAGGCGGACAGGCGTCAATTCACCCCTCCACTTT,CASRRTGVNSPLHF,TRBJ1-6,14,-,TRBV27,TRBD1
TGTGCCAGCAGCTTGGGGGCGGCTTGGACACCCGACTTGAACACTGAAGCTTTCTTT,CASSLGAAWTPDLNTEAFF,TRBJ1-1,19,-,TRBV5-6,-
TGTGCCAGCTCACCAGGCATTTCTGGAAACACCATATATTTT,CASSPGISGNTIYF,TRBJ1-3,14,-,TRBV18,-
TGTGCCAGCAGTCCGGGGATCAATCAGCCCCAGCATTTT,CASSPGINQPQHF,TRBJ1-5,13,-,TRBV12-3/TRBV12-4,-
TGTGCCAGCAGCTTAGGGGCCGGGGCAGATACGCAGTATTTT,CASSLGAGADTQYF,TRBJ2-3,14,-,TRBV11-3,-
TGTGCCAGCAGTGATCGACAGACAGGGTGGAACTCTGGAAACACCATATATTTT,CASSDRQTGWNSGNTIYF,TRBJ1-3,18,-,TRBV2,TRBD1
TGCGCCAGCAGCCAAGATATAGGACAGTCCTACGAGCAGTACTTC,CASSQDIGQSYEQYF,TRBJ2-7,15,few,TRBV4-3,-
TGTGCCAGCAGTGAAACAGGGGATAGGGAGCCCCAGCATTTT,CASSETGDREPQHF,TRBJ1-5,14,-,TRBV2,TRBD1
TGCGCCAGCAGCCAAGAATGGGCTTATACGCAGTATTTT,CASSQEWAYTQYF,TRBJ2-3,13,-,TRBV4-1,-
TGTGCCAGCAGTTACTCCCCCTGGACAGGGATCACAGATACGCAGTATTTT,CASSYSPWTGITDTQYF,TRBJ2-3,17,-,TRBV6-2/TRBV6-3,TRBD1
TGTGCCAGCAGTTTGGGGGGGCTCCAAGAGACCCAGTACTTC,CASSLGGLQETQYF,TRBJ2-5,14,-,TRBV28,-
TGTGCCAGCAGTTTATTCCCCAGGGACACATACAATGAGCAGTTCTTC,CASSLFPRDTYNEQFF,TRBJ2-1,16,-,TRBV27,-
TGTGCCAGCAGCCAAATGTCCGGGGAGCTGTTTTTT,CASSQMSGELFF,TRBJ2-2,12,few,TRBV5-4,-
TGTGCCAGCAGTTTTCCAGGGTCTGTAGCCTACAATGAGCAGTTCTTC,CASSFPGSVAYNEQFF,TRBJ2-1,16,-,TRBV27,-
TGTGCCAGCAGCCTCAGGTACACCGGGGAGCTGTTTTTT,CASSLRYTGELFF,TRBJ2-2,13,-,TRBV2,-
TGCGCCAGCAGACCGGCCTTAGACAGGGTGGCCACTGAAGCTTTCTTT,CASRPALDRVATEAFF,TRBJ1-1,16,-,TRBV23-1,TRBD1
TGTGCCACCGAGGGGGCGCATGGCTACACCTTC,CATEGAHGYTF,TRBJ1-2,11,-,TRBV24-1,TRBD1
TGTGCCAGCAGCCAGGGACAGGGATATGGCTACACCTTC,CASSQGQGYGYTF,TRBJ1-2,13,-,TRBV7-2,TRBD1
TGTGCCACCAGTAGGGGTGGCAATCAGCCCCAGCATTTT,CATSRGGNQPQHF,TRBJ1-5,13,-,TRBV24-1,-
TGCAGTGCTAGTGACGGGACACTTAACCCCGGAGCTTTCTTT,CSASDGTLNPGAFF,TRBJ1-1,14,-,TRBV20-1,-
TGTGCCAGCACCCTGGACAGGGGCGGGAATGAGCAGTTCTTC,CASTLDRGGNEQFF,TRBJ2-1,14,-,TRBV11-2,TRBD1
TGTGCCAGTAGTCAGGCGTACTCCTACGAGCAGTACTTC,CASSQAYSYEQYF,TRBJ2-7,13,-,TRBV19,-
TGTGCCAGCAGCGGAACAGGGGCCCCCTACGAGCAGTACTTC,CASSGTGAPYEQYF,TRBJ2-7,14,-,TRBV5-6,TRBD1
TGCGCCAGCAGCTTGCGATCGGGACAGAAGAACACCGGGGAGCTGTTTTTT,CASSLRSGQKNTGELFF,TRBJ2-2,17,-,TRBV5-1,TRBD1
TGTGCCAGCAGCGTAGCTACAGGGTCGCAAGCTAACTATGGCTACACCTTC,CASSVATGSQANYGYTF,TRBJ1-2,17,-,TRBV9,-
TGTGCCAGCTCACTTTCTGGTGCGGAGACCGGGGAGCTGTTTTTT,CASSLSGAETGELFF,TRBJ2-2,15,-,TRBV18,-
TGTGCCAGCAGGGGGACTCGGGATAATTCACCCCTCCACTTT,CASRGTRDNSPLHF,TRBJ1-6,14,-,TRBV5-6,-
TGTGCCAGCAGTCTCTTTGGAGGCCGAGGGGAGACCCAGTACTTC,CASSLFGGRGETQYF,TRBJ2-5,15,-,TRBV13,-
TGCGCCAGCAGCTTGGAGTTGGGACAGGGTAGTACCGGGGAGCTGTTTTTT,CASSLELGQGSTGELFF,TRBJ2-2,17,-,TRBV5-1,TRBD1
TGTGCCAGCAGTGAAAGGCCGGGACAGGGGCATGATGGCTACACCTTC,CASSERPGQGHDGYTF,TRBJ1-2,16,-,TRBV2,TRBD1
TGTGCCAGCAGTGAAAAGCGATCTTCTTACGAGCAGTACTTC,CASSEKRSSYEQYF,TRBJ2-7,14,-,TRBV2,-
TGTGCCACCAGTGACGGGGTGGGCTATGGCTACACCTTC,CATSDGVGYGYTF,TRBJ1-2,13,-,TRBV24-1,-
TGTGCCAGCAGCTTAGATCAAGGACAGGGGGCGTGGGAAGAGACCCAGTACTTC,CASSLDQGQGAWEETQYF,TRBJ2-5,18,-,TRBV11-2,TRBD1
TGTGCCATCATGGGACAAAGGTCAATCGACGAGCAGTACTTC,CAIMGQRSIDEQYF,TRBJ2-7,14,-,TRBV10-3,-
TGTGCCAGCAGTATGGGGACAGGAGGTCCCGGGGAGCTGTTTTTT,CASSMGTGGPGELFF,TRBJ2-2,15,-,TRBV6-5,TRBD1
TGCGCCAGCAGCCAAGCAGGCAGAATTAACTATGGCTACACCTTC,CASSQAGRINYGYTF,TRBJ1-2,15,-,TRBV4-1,-
TGTGCCAGCAGCTCGGGACAGGCACGGTCCTACGAGCAGTACTTC,CASSSGQARSYEQYF,TRBJ2-7,15,-,TRBV7-9,TRBD1
TGTGCCAGCAGTAGAGACAGGGGGAACACTGAAGCTTTCTTT,CASSRDRGNTEAFF,TRBJ1-1,14,few,TRBV6-5,TRBD1
TGCAGCGTCGGCGTGGGGGGAATTGGCAATGAGCAGTTCTTC,CSVGVGGIGNEQFF,TRBJ2-1,14,-,TRBV29-1,-
TGTGCCAGCAGTTTATCGGAGCCCCAGCATTTT,CASSLSEPQHF,TRBJ1-5,11,-,TRBV6-5,-
TGCGCCAGCAGCCTCTCGGACAGGGCCGTATTAGCAACTAATGAAAAACTGTTTTTT,CASSLSDRAVLATNEKLFF,TRBJ1-4,19,many,TRBV5-1,TRBD1
TGTGCCAGCAGTTTAAGTCAGGGGTTCTCCTACGAGCAGTACTTC,CASSLSQGFSYEQYF,TRBJ2-7,15,-,TRBV27,-